What follows describes a single T cell receptor beta chain. Treatment meaning: about 20 received Ad26.COV2.S at low or high dose, single or two shots; five or six received placebo; per-sample allocation not given. Following the first vaccine or placebo injection, samples were taken on day 63. The data originate from a study of Ad26.COV2.S vaccination and SARS-CoV-2 variants. Using immunoSEQ multiplex PCR, the repertoire was profiled, and TCRdb retains in-frame clones only, with some absent. The repertoire includes some 300,000 clones, around 85% of them detected once, and 2% to 2.5% sits in the top ten. The V gene's germline CDR1 is MNHEY and CDR2 SMNVEV (reference sequence). CDR3 length: 16 amino acids. J gave up 6 bases and V 5 bases, and 9 bases lay outside the gene matches.

The TCR sequence derives from a person aged 18-65 years who received the Ad26.COV2.S COVID-19 vaccine or a placebo. This chain uses TRBV27 with TRBJ2-3; 12 nucleotides agree with TRBD2. Source: peripheral blood, taken in a trial of Ad26.COV2.S vaccine versus placebo. CDR3 protein: CASSPTPGTSGDTQYF. CDR3 DNA: TGTGCCAGCAGTCCTACACCCGGGACTAGCGGGGATACGCAGTATTTT.